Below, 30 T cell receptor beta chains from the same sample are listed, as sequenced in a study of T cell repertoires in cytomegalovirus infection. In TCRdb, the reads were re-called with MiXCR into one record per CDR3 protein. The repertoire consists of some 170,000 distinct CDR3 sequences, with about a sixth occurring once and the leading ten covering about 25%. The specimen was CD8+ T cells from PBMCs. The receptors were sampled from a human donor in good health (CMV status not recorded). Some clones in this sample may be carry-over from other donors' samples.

The chain's CDR3 is CASSPRKGGTEAFF. The DNA of the CDR3 is TGTGCCAGCAGCCCGCGAAAGGGAGGTACTGAAGCTTTCTTT. V gene TRBV7-2 combines with J gene TRBJ1-1; D ambiguous. This CDR3 contains 14 residues. Trimming took 5 bases from V and 5 from J, leaving 15 bases between them. Germline CDR1 reads SGHTA; CDR2 reads FQGNSA. Complete variable domain (other parts from reference TRBV7-2 and TRBJ1-1): GAGVSQSPSNKVTEKGKDVELRCDPISGHTALYWYRQSLGQGLEFLIYFQGNSAPDKSGLPSDRFSAERTGGSVSTLTIQRTQQEDSAVYLCASSPRKGGTEAFFGQGTRLTVV.

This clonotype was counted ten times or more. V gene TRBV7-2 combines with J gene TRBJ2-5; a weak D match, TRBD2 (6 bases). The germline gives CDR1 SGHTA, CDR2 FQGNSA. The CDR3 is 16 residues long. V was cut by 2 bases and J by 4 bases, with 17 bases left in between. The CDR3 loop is CASSLPASDDGETQYF. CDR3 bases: TGTGCCAGCAGCTTACCTGCTAGCGACGATGGAGAGACCCAGTACTTC.

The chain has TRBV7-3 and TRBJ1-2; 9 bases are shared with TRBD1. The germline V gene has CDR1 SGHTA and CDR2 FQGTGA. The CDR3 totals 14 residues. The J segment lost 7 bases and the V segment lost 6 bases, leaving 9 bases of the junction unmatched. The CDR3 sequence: CASRLTGGEGGYTF. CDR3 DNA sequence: TGTGCCAGCAGGCTCACAGGGGGCGAGGGTGGCTACACCTTC. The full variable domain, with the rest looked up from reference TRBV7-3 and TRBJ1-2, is GAGVSQTPSNKVTEKGKYVELRCDPISGHTALYWYRQSLGQGPEFLIYFQGTGAADDSGLPNDRFFAVRPEGSVSTLKIQRTERGDSAVYLCASRLTGGEGGYTFGSGTRLTVV.

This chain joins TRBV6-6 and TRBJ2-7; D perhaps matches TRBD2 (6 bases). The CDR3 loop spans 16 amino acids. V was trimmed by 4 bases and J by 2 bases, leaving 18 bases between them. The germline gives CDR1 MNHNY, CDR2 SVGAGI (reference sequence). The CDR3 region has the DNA TGTGCCAGCAGTTCCCTGTGGCAGGCGGGACCCTACGAGCAGTACTTC. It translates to CASSSLWQAGPYEQYF.

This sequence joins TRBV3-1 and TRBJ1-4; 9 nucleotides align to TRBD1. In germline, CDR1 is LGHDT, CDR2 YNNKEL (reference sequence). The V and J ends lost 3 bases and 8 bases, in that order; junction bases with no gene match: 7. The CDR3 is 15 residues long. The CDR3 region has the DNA TGTGCCAGCAGCCAGCCTGGACAGGGGAGGGAAAAACTGTTTTTT. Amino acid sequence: CASSQPGQGREKLFF.

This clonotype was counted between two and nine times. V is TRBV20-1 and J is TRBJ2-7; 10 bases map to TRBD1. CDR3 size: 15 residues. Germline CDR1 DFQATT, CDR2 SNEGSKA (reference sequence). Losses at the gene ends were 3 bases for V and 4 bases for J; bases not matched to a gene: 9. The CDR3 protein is CSASQSGTGVYEQYF. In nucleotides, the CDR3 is TGCAGTGCTAGTCAGTCCGGGACAGGGGTGTACGAGCAGTACTTC.

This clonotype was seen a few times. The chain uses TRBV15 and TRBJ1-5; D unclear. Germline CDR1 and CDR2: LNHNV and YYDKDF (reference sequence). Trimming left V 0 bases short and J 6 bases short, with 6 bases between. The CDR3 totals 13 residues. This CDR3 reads CATSRDDGQPQHF. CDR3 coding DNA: TGTGCCACCAGCAGAGATGACGGTCAGCCCCAGCATTTT.

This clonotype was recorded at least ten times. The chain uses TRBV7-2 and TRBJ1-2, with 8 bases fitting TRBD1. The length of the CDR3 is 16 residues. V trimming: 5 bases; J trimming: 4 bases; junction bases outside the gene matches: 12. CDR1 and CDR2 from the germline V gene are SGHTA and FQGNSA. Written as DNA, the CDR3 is TGTGCCAGCAGCCCGGTTAGGACAGGGTTCCTCTATGGCTACACCTTC. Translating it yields CASSPVRTGFLYGYTF.

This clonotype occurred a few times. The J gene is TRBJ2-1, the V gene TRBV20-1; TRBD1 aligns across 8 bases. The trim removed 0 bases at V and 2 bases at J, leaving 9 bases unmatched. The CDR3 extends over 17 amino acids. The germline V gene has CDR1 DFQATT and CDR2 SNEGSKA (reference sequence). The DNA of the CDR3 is TGCAGTGCTAGAGATCCCATGGGACAGGTTCCCTACAATGAGCAGTTCTTC. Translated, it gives CSARDPMGQVPYNEQFF.

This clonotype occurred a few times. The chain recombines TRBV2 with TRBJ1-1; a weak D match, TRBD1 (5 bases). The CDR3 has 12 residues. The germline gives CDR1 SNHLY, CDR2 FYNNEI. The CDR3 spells CATSEGYTEAFF. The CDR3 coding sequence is TGTGCGACGTCCGAGGGGTACACTGAAGCTTTCTTT.

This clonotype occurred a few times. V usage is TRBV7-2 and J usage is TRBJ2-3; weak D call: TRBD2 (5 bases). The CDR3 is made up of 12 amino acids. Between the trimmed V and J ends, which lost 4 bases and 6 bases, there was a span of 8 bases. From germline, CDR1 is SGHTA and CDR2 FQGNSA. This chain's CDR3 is CASSSRRDTQYF. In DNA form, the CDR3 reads TGTGCCAGCAGCTCCCGGAGGGATACGCAGTATTTT.

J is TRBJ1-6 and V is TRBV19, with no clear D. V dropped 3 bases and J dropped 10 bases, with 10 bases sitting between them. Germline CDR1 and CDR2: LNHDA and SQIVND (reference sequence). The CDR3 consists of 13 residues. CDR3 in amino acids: CASSIGSLSPLHF. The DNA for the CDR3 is TGTGCCAGTAGTATTGGGAGTTTATCACCCCTCCACTTT.

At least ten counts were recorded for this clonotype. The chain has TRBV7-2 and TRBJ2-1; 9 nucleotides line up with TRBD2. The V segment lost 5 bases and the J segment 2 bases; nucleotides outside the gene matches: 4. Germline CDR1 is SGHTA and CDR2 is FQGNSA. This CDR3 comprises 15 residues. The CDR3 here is CASSPKRGAYNEQFF. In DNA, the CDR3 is TGTGCCAGCAGCCCAAAGCGGGGGGCCTACAATGAGCAGTTCTTC.

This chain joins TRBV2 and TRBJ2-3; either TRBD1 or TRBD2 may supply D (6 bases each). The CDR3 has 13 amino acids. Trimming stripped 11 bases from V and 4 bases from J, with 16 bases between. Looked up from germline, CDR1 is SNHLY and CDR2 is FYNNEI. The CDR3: CAHAGEVADTQYF. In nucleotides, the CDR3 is TGTGCCCACGCAGGGGAGGTCGCAGATACGCAGTATTTT.

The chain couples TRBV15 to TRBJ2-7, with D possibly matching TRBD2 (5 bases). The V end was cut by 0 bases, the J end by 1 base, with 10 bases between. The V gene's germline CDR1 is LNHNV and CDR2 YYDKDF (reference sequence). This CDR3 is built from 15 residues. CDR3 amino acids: CATSRETGSSYEQYF. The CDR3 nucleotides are TGTGCCACCAGCAGAGAAACGGGGTCATCCTACGAGCAGTACTTC.

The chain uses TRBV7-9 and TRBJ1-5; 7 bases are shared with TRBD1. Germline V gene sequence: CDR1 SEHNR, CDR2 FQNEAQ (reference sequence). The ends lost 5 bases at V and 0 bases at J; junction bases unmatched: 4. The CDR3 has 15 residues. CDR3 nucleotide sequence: TGTGCCAGCAGCCCGACAGGGATTAGCAATCAGCCCCAGCATTTT. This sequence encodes CASSPTGISNQPQHF.

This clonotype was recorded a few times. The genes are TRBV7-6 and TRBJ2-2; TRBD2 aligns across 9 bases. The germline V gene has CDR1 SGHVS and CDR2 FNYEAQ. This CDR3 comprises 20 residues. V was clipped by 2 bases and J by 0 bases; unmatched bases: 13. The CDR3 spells CASSLYPEASGVANTGELFF. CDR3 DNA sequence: TGTGCCAGCAGCTTATACCCGGAGGCTAGCGGGGTCGCGAACACCGGGGAGCTGTTTTTT.

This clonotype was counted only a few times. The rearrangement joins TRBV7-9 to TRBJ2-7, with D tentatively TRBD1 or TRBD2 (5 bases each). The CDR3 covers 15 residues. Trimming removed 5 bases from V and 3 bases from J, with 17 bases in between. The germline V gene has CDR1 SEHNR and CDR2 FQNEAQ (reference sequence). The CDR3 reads CASSDRDAANYEQYF. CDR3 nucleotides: TGTGCCAGCAGCGATCGGGACGCTGCTAACTACGAGCAGTACTTC.

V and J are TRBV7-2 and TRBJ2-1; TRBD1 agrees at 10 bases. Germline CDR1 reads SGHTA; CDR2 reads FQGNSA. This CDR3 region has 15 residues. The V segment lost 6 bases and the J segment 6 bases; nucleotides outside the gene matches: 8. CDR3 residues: CASSSPGQGPNEQFF. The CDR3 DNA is TGTGCCAGCAGTTCCCCGGGACAGGGGCCCAATGAGCAGTTCTTC.

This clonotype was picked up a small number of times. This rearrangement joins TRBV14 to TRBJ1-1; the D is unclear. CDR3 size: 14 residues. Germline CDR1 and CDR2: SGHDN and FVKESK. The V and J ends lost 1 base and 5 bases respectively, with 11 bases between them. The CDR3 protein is CASSQVRRVTEAFF. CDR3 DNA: TGTGCCAGCAGCCAAGTCAGACGGGTAACTGAAGCTTTCTTT.

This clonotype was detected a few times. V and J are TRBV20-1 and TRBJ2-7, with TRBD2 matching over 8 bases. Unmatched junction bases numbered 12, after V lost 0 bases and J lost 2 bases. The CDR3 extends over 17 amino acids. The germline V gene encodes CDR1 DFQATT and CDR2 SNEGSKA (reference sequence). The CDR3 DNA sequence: TGCAGTGCTAGAGATCTAGTAACTAGCGGTCCAACCTACGAGCAGTACTTC. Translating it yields CSARDLVTSGPTYEQYF.

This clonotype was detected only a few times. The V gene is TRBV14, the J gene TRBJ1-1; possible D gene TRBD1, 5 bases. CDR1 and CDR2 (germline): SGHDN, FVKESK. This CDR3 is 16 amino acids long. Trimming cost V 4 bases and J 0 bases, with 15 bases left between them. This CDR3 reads CASSPYPGGVNTEAFF. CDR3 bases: TGTGCCAGCAGCCCCTACCCCGGGGGTGTGAACACTGAAGCTTTCTTT.

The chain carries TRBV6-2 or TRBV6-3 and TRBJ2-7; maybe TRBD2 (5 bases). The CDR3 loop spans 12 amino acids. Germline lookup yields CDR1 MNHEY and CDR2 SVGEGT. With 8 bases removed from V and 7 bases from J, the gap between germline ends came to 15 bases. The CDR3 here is CASRPPSWEQYF. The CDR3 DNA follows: TGTGCCAGCCGACCCCCTAGCTGGGAGCAGTACTTC.

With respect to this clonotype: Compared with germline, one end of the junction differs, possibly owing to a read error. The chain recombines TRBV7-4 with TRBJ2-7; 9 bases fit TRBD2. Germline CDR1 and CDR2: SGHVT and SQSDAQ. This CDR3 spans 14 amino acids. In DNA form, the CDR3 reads TGTGCCATCAGCTCAGCGGGGGGCCACTACGAGCAGTACTTC. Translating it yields CAISSAGGHYEQYF.

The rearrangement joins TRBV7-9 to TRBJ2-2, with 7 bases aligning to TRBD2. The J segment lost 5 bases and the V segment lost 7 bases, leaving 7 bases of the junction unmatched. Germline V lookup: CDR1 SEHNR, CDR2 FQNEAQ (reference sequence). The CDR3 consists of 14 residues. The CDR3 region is CASTILARTGELFF. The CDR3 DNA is TGTGCCAGCACCATACTAGCGAGGACCGGGGAGCTGTTTTTT. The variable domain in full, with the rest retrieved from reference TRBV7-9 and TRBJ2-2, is DTGVSQNPRHKITKRGQNVTFRCDPISEHNRLYWYRQTLGQGPEFLTYFQNEAQLEKSRLLSDRFSAERPKGSFSTLEIQRTEQGDSAMYLCASTILARTGELFFGEGSRLTVL.

The CDR3 loop is CASSPQGDLYGYTF. The CDR3 DNA follows: TGTGCCAGCAGTCCACAGGGGGATTTGTATGGCTACACCTTC. The V and J genes are TRBV6-5 and TRBJ1-2; 8 nucleotides agree with TRBD1. Germline lookup yields CDR1 MNHEY and CDR2 SVGAGI. V shed 5 bases, J shed 5 bases, and the junction held 7 bases outside the gene matches. The CDR3 is made up of 14 amino acids.

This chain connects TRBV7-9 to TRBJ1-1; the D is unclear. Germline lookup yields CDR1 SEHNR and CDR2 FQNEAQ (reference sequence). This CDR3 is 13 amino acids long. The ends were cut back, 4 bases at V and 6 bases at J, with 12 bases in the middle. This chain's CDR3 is CASSSGGLPEAFF. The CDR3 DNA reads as TGTGCCAGCAGCTCCGGCGGCCTCCCTGAAGCTTTCTTT.

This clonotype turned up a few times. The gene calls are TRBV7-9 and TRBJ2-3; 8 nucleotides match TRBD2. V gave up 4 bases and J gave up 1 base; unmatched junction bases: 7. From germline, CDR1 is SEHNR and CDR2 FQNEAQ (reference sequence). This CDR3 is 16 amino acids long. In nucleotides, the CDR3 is TGTGCCAGCAGCTCCCCACGAGCGGGGGGCACAGATACGCAGTATTTT. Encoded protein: CASSSPRAGGTDTQYF.

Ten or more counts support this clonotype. CDR3 sequence: CASRYRGMDFGEKLFF. CDR3 coding DNA: TGTGCCAGCAGATACAGGGGAATGGACTTTGGAGAAAAACTGTTTTTT. This chain joins TRBV12-3 or TRBV12-4 and TRBJ1-4; 7 bases map to TRBD1. CDR3 length: 16 amino acids. The V and J ends lost 6 bases and 8 bases, in that order; junction bases with no gene match: 15.

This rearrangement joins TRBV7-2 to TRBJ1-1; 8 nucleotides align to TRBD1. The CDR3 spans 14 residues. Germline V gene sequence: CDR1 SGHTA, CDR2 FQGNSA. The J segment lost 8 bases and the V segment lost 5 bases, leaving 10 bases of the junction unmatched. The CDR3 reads CASSLRQGRDEAFF. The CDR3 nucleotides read TGTGCCAGCAGCCTTAGACAGGGGCGAGACGAAGCTTTCTTT.